Given below is one TCR beta chain in context. Its matching antigen is unknown. The data derive from a study of T cell responses to AZD1222 COVID-19 vaccine. Clones were sequenced by immunoSEQ multiplex PCR, and TCRdb holds only the in-frame ones, with some missing. The profile shows 150,000 to 200,000 clones, approximately 90% of them singletons. V lost 5 bases and J lost 2; bases outside the gene matches: 6. Germline V CDR1 and CDR2: MNHEY, SVGAGI. This CDR3 spans 15 amino acids. General study points: After the peak T cell response, and only then, were repertoires sampled. With two AZD1222 doses given, Spike-specific TCR breadth and depth both rose.

This chain uses TRBV6-5 with TRBJ1-5; 7 nucleotides agree with TRBD1. This receptor was identified in an adult who received the MenACWY meningococcal vaccine as a control. Sequenced here: peripheral blood, sampled 28 days after the second dose of the MenACWY control vaccine. The CDR3 loop reads CASSRQGVGNQPQHF. The CDR3 DNA is TGTGCCAGCAGTCGACAGGGCGTAGGCAATCAGCCCCAGCATTTT.